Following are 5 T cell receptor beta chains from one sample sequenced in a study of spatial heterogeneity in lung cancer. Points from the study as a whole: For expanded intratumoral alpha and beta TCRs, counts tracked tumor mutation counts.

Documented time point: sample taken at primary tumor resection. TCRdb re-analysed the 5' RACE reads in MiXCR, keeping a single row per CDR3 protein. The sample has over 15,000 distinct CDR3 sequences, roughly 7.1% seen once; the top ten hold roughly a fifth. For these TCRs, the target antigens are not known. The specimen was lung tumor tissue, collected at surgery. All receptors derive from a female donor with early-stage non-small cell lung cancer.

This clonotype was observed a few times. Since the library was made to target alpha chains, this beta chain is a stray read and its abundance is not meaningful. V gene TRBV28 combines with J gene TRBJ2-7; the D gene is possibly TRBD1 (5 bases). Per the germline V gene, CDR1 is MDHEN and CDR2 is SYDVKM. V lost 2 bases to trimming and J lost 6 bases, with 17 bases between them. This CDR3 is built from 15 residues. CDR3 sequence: CASSLTGGRAREQYF. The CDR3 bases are TGTGCCAGCAGTTTAACCGGCGGCAGGGCCCGCGAGCAGTACTTC.

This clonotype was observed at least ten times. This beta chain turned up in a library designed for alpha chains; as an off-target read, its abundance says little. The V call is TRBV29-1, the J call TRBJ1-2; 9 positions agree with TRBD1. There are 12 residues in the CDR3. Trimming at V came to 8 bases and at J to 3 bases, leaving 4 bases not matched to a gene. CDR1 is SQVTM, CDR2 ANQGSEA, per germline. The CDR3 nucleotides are TGCAGCTCTCGGACAGGGGACTATGGCTACACCTTC. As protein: CSSRTGDYGYTF.

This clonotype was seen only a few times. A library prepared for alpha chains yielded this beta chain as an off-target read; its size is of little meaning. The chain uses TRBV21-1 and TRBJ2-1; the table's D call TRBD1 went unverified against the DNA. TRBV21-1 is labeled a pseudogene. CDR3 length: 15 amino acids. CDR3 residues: CASGRGDRGGNEQFF. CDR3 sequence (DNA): TGTGCCAGCGGCCGGGGAGACAGGGGCGGCAATGAGCAGTTCTTC.

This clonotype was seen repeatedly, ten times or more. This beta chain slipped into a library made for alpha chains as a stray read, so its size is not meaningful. CDR3 nucleotides: TGTGCCAGCAGTTATTCAGGGGTCGGGGAGCTGTTTTTT. It encodes CASSYSGVGELFF. The rearrangement links TRBV6-2 or TRBV6-3 to TRBJ2-2, with D perhaps TRBD1 (6 bases). Germline values: CDR1 MNHEY, CDR2 SVGEGT. The V and J ends lost 3 bases and 7 bases respectively, with 9 bases between them. CDR3 length equals 13 residues.

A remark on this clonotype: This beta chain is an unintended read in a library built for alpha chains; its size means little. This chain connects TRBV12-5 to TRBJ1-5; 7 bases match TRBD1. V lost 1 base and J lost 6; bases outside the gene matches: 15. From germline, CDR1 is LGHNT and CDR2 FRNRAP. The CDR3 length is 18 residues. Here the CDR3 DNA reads TGTGCTAGTGGTTTGGGTTTCTCCGACAGGGAGGGGAGTCAGCCCCAGCATTTT. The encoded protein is CASGLGFSDREGSQPQHF. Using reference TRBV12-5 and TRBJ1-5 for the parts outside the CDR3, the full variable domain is DARVTQTPRHKVTEMGQEVTMRCQPILGHNTVFWYRQTMMQGLELLAYFRNRAPLDDSGMPKDRFSAEMPDATLATLKIQPSEPRDSAVYFCASGLGFSDREGSQPQHFGDGTRLSIL.